Listed below are T cell receptor beta chains from one sample, sequenced in a study of T cell responses to AZD1222 COVID-19 vaccine. Some clones are missing from TCRdb's copy, which holds only in-frame ones; the method was immunoSEQ multiplex PCR. The profile shows 15,000 or so clones, under 85% of them singletons. This sample comprised peripheral blood, obtained 28 days after the second AZD1222 dose. Source of these receptors: an adult who received the AZD1222 COVID-19 vaccine. Each CDR3 is given with its conserved first and last residue. The D gene is left open where the match is weak. Not every row has a clone size; where given, it reads once, few, many or a size class.

length | J | size | D | V | CDR3 | DNA
15 | TRBJ2-2 | NA | NA | TRBV6-5 | CASSLAALGTGELFF | TGTGCCAGCAGCCTAGCCGCTCTCGGTACCGGGGAGCTGTTTTTT
15 | TRBJ1-4 | NA | NA | TRBV7-6 | CASSLGSGFREKLFF | TGTGCCAGCAGCTTAGGTTCAGGATTTCGAGAAAAACTGTTTTTT
15 | TRBJ1-1 | NA | NA | TRBV15 | CATSRGAGMNTEAFF | TGTGCCACCAGCAGAGGGGCAGGCATGAACACTGAAGCTTTCTTT
15 | TRBJ1-5 | NA | NA | TRBV2 | CASSDRGGGNQPQHF | TGTGCCAGCAGTGATCGCGGGGGGGGCAATCAGCCCCAGCATTTT
10 | TRBJ1-1 | NA | NA | TRBV29-1 | CSVGYTEAFF | TGCAGCGTTGGCTACACTGAAGCTTTCTTT
15 | TRBJ1-4 | NA | TRBD1 | TRBV19 | CASSPQGGRGEKLFF | TGTGCCAGTAGTCCGCAAGGGGGCAGGGGCGAAAAACTGTTTTTT
14 | TRBJ1-1 | once | TRBD1 | TRBV4-3 | CASSQDRGLTEAFF | TGCGCCAGCAGCCAAGACAGGGGGCTTACTGAAGCTTTCTTT
13 | TRBJ1-2 | NA | NA | TRBV28 | CASRSGQNYGYTF | TGTGCCAGCAGGTCTGGGCAGAACTATGGCTACACCTTC
15 | TRBJ2-7 | NA | NA | TRBV27 | CASSMGYNRGEKQYF | TGTGCCAGCAGTATGGGATACAACCGCGGGGAAAAGCAGTACTTC
15 | TRBJ2-1 | NA | TRBD1 | TRBV28 | CASTSGTGGSNEQFF | TGTGCCAGCACCTCCGGGACAGGGGGCTCCAATGAGCAGTTCTTC
16 | TRBJ1-2 | NA | NA | TRBV19 | CASRSPDRNLNYGYTF | TGTGCCAGTAGGAGCCCTGACCGAAACCTTAACTATGGCTACACCTTC
17 | TRBJ2-7 | NA | TRBD1 | TRBV15 | CATSRDRRRGQGSEQYF | TGTGCCACCAGCAGAGATAGAAGGAGGGGACAGGGTTCCGAGCAGTACTTC
16 | TRBJ1-5 | few | TRBD1 | TRBV27 | CASSGVGDRRNQPQHF | TGTGCCAGCTCTGGGGTGGGGGACAGAAGAAATCAGCCCCAGCATTTT
12 | TRBJ1-1 | NA | NA | TRBV6-1 | CASSEQNTEAFF | TGTGCCAGCAGTGAGCAAAACACTGAAGCTTTCTTT
15 | TRBJ1-2 | NA | NA | TRBV6-5 | CASTQETAGASGYTF | TGTGCCAGCACCCAAGAGACCGCGGGGGCTTCCGGCTACACCTTC
15 | TRBJ1-2 | NA | NA | TRBV3-1/TRBV3-2 | CASSRQGEGHYGYTF | TGTGCCAGCAGCCGCCAAGGCGAGGGGCACTATGGCTACACCTTC
15 | TRBJ1-4 | once | NA | TRBV7-9 | CASSLGGVHEEKLFF | TGTGCCAGCAGCTTGGGGGGCGTCCACGAGGAAAAACTGTTTTTT
16 | TRBJ2-1 | NA | TRBD2 | TRBV7-8 | CASSRSGGRNYNEQFF | TGTGCCAGCAGCCGTTCCGGGGGGAGGAACTACAATGAGCAGTTCTTC
12 | TRBJ2-2 | NA | NA | TRBV24-1 | CATNSGYGELFF | TGTGCCACCAACTCAGGGTACGGGGAGCTGTTTTTT
16 | TRBJ2-3 | NA | TRBD2 | TRBV5-1 | CASSLPLAGGADTQYF | TGCGCCAGCAGCTTGCCCCTAGCGGGAGGGGCAGATACGCAGTATTTT
14 | TRBJ2-1 | few | TRBD2 | TRBV11-3 | CASSPTSGRGGQFF | TGTGCCAGCAGCCCGACTAGCGGGAGAGGGGGGCAGTTCTTC
15 | TRBJ2-2 | NA | NA | TRBV5-1 | CASSLAEQNTGELFF | TGCGCCAGCAGCTTGGCCGAACAGAACACCGGGGAGCTGTTTTTT
15 | TRBJ1-2 | few | TRBD1 | TRBV28 | CASSSGTGTFMGYTF | TGTGCCAGCAGTTCCGGGACAGGGACTTTTATGGGCTACACCTTC